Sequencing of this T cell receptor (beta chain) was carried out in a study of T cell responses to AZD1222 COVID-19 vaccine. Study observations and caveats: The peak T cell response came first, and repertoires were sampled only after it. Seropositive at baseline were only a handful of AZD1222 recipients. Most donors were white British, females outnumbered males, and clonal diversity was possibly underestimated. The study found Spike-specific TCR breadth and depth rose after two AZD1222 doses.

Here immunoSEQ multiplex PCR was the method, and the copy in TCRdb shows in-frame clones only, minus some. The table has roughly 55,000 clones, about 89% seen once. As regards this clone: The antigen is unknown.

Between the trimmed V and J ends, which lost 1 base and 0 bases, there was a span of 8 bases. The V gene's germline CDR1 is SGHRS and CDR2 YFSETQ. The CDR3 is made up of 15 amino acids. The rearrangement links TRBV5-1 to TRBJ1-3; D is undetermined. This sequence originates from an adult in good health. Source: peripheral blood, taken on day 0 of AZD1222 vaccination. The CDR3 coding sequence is TGCGCCAGCAGCTTGCCCAATGACTCTGGAAACACCATATATTTT. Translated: CASSLPNDSGNTIYF. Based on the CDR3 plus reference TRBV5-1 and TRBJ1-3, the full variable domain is KAGVTQTPRYLIKTRGQQVTLSCSPISGHRSVSWYQQTPGQGLQFLFEYFSETQRNKGNFPGRFSGRQFSNSRSEMNVSTLELGDSALYLCASSLPNDSGNTIYFGEGSWLTVV.